The source of this T cell receptor beta chain is a study of cytomegalovirus exposure and HLA in healthy donors. Study background: Among the 398 genotyped donors, 70% to 90% were placed in the Caucasian-associated ancestry cluster. Study conclusions and caveats: For presence/absence analyses, sequencing depth was assumed to be roughly uniform across donors.

As concerns this clone: Its antigen is undetermined.

It was with 60 Vbeta and 13 Jbeta primers that the PCR ran. Repertoires were generated with immunoSEQ multiplex PCR, while TCRdb's copy carries only in-frame clones and drops some. The sample lists 150,000 or so clones; 65% to 85% were seen once. V dropped 7 bases and J dropped 5; count of bases not matched to a gene: 13. CDR1 MNHEY and CDR2 SMNVEV come from the germline V gene (reference sequence). This CDR3 contains 17 residues. Input material: PBMCs. The chain couples TRBV27 to TRBJ2-3; 12 bases match TRBD2. The sequence was collected from a woman between 45 and 65 years old in good health and CMV-seropositive. In DNA, the CDR3 is TGTGCCAGCATTTCTCGGGCCGCTAGCGGGAGGGTAGATACGCAGTATTTT. Residues: CASISRAASGRVDTQYF.